One and the same sample provided the 3 T cell receptor beta chains below, sequenced in a study of shared clonotypes between healthy human individuals. Profiled with immunoSEQ multiplex PCR; TCRdb holds only in-frame clones, not every one. The data show about 110,000 clones, roughly 66% seen once. The material sequenced was memory CD8+ T cells sorted from blood. Subset indicated: CD45RO+ cells pooled with CCR7-negative TemRA cells. All receptors come from a woman younger than 45 in good health.

This chain links TRBV4-1 with TRBJ1-1, with D uncertain. CDR1 and CDR2 (germline): MGHRA, YSYEKL. The V end was cut by 7 bases, the J end by 4 bases, with 19 bases between. This CDR3 contains 15 residues. The CDR3 region has the DNA TGCGCCAGCACCCGTCTTGGGGTGGAGAGCACTGAAGCTTTCTTT. It encodes CASTRLGVESTEAFF.

This chain connects TRBV29-1 to TRBJ2-3; D ambiguous. V was trimmed by 2 bases and J by 3 bases, leaving 9 bases between them. This CDR3 is 13 amino acids long. Germline V gives CDR1 SQVTM, CDR2 ANQGSEA. The CDR3 sequence is CSVERAETDTQYF. CDR3 DNA sequence: TGCAGCGTTGAACGGGCGGAAACAGATACGCAGTATTTT.

This clone was counted once. The genes are TRBV9 and TRBJ1-4; D may be TRBD1 (6 bases). The germline CDR1 and CDR2 sequences are SGDLS and YYNGEE. V was cut by 0 bases and J by 14 bases, with 17 bases left in between. The CDR3 is 14 amino acids. The CDR3 loop is CASSVGTGQLRLFF. In DNA, the CDR3 is TGTGCCAGCAGCGTAGGAACAGGGCAATTACGGCTGTTTTTT.